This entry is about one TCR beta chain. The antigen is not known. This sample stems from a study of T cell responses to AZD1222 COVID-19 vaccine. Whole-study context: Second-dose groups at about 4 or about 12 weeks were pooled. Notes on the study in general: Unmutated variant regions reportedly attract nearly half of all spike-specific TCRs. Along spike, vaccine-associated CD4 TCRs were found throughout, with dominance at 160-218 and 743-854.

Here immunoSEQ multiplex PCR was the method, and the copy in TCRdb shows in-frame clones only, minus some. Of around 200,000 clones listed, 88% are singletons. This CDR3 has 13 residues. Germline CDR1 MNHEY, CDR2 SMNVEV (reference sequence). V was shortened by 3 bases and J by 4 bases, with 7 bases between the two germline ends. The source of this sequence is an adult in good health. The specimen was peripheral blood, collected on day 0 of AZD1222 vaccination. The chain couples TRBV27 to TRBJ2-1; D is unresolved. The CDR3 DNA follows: TGTGCCAGCAGTTTTTCATATTACAATGAGCAGTTCTTC. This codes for CASSFSYYNEQFF.